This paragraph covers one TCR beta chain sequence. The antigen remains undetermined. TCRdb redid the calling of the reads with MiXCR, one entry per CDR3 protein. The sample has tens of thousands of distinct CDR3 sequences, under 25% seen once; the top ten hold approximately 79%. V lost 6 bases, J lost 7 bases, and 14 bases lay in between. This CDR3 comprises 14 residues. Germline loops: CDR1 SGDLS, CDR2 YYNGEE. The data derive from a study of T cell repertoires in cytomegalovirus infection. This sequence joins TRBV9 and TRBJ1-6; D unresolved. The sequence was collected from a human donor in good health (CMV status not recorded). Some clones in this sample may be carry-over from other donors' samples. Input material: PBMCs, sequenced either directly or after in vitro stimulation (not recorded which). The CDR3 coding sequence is TGTGCCAGCAACCTGGGGTGGCAAAATTCACCCCTCCACTTT. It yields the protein CASNLGWQNSPLHF. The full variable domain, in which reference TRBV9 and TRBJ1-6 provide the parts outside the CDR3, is DSGVTQTPKHLITATGQRVTLRCSPRSGDLSVYWYQQSLDQGLQFLIQYYNGEERAKGNILERFSAQQFPDLHSELNLSSLELGDSALYFCASNLGWQNSPLHFGNGTRLTVT.